Listed below are T cell receptor beta chains from one sample, sequenced in a study of OX40 agonist ivuxolimab in advanced cancers. The method was immunoSEQ multiplex PCR; TCRdb's version includes in-frame clones alone and lacks a portion of them. This table has fewer than 40,000 clones, approximately 84% appearing once. The source was CD4+ or CD8+ T cells sorted from blood, collected in a trial of the OX40 agonist ivuxolimab. The source is an adult with an advanced solid tumor such as melanoma, head and neck, liver or kidney cancer. Both conserved end residues are part of each CDR3. D genes are given only for firm matches. Rows give clone size only sometimes, using once, few, many, or a class for an expanded clone.

j_call	d_call	v_call	clone_size	cdr3_nt	cdr3_aa
TRBJ1-1	-	TRBV7-2	medium-sized	TGTGCCAGCAGCTCACAGGTTGAAGCTTTCTTT	CASSSQVEAFF
TRBJ1-2	-	TRBV30	large	TGTGCCTGGAGTGCGAGTCGGGACAATCTCTATGGCTACACCTTC	CAWSASRDNLYGYTF
TRBJ1-1	TRBD1	TRBV5-1	-	TGCGCCAGCAGCGATATCGGACAGGGAGCACTGAACACTGAAGCTTTCTTT	CASSDIGQGALNTEAFF
TRBJ1-4	TRBD1	TRBV19	-	TGTGCCAGTAGTGGCACCGGACAGGGGAAAAATGAAAAACTGTTTTTT	CASSGTGQGKNEKLFF
TRBJ2-7	TRBD1	TRBV4-1	-	TGCGCCAGCAGCCAAGGCGGACAGGGGATGTACTACGAGCAGTACTTC	CASSQGGQGMYYEQYF
TRBJ1-1	-	TRBV6-5	few	TGTGCCAGCTCTGACATCACGAACACTGAAGCTTTCTTT	CASSDITNTEAFF
TRBJ1-5	TRBD1	TRBV27	-	TGTGCCAGCAGTTCCCAGGGGGCCCCTGCGGGTCAGCCCCAGCATTTT	CASSSQGAPAGQPQHF
TRBJ2-2	TRBD2	TRBV4-1	-	TGCGCCAGCAGCCAAGTCGCGGGGGGGCCCACCGGGGAGCTGTTTTTT	CASSQVAGGPTGELFF
TRBJ1-6	-	TRBV7-9	-	TGTGCCAGCAGCCCGGATACGAGACAGGCATATTCACCCCTCCACTTT	CASSPDTRQAYSPLHF
TRBJ2-7	TRBD1	TRBV27	-	TGTGCCAGCAGTCGACAGGGTTCCTACGAGCAGTACTTC	CASSRQGSYEQYF
TRBJ1-4	TRBD1	TRBV30	few	TGTGCCTGGAGTTCGTCGGGACAGGACATTGAAAAACTGTTTTTT	CAWSSSGQDIEKLFF
TRBJ1-5	TRBD1	TRBV7-9	-	TGTGCCAGCAGCCCACATGGACAGGGGATCGGCAATCAGCCCCAGCATTTT	CASSPHGQGIGNQPQHF
TRBJ1-1	-	TRBV19	-	TGTGCCAGTAGTACACAGGGTTTTCACACTGAAGCTTTCTTT	CASSTQGFHTEAFF
TRBJ2-7	-	TRBV5-6	-	TGTGCCAGCAGTTTACAGGGCTCCTACGAGCAGTACTTC	CASSLQGSYEQYF
TRBJ2-7	-	TRBV5-1	-	TGCGCCAGCAGCTTGGGAGGGGGGCAAATCTCCTACGAGCAGTACTTC	CASSLGGGQISYEQYF
TRBJ2-7	-	TRBV30	-	TGTGCCTGGAGTCGATCCACCGTAGGCCCTGAGAGTTATTGGGAGCAGTACTTC	CAWSRSTVGPESYWEQYF
TRBJ1-1	-	TRBV19	-	TGTGCCAGTAGTAACCGGGGGAACACTGAAGCTTTCTTT	CASSNRGNTEAFF
TRBJ2-7	TRBD1	TRBV7-9	-	TGTGCCAGCAGCCCAGGACAGGGTGAGCAGTACTTC	CASSPGQGEQYF
TRBJ2-2	TRBD1	TRBV27	-	TGTGCCAGCAGTTTACAACAGGGGGCCGGGGAGCTGTTTTTT	CASSLQQGAGELFF
TRBJ2-5	TRBD2	TRBV27	-	TGTGCCAGCAGTTATAGCGGGGGTAGGCAAGAGACCCAGTACTTC	CASSYSGGRQETQYF
TRBJ1-1	TRBD1	TRBV4-2	-	TGTGCCAGCAGCCCGCGACAGGGAACCACTGAAGCTTTCTTT	CASSPRQGTTEAFF
TRBJ2-4	TRBD2	TRBV9	-	TGTGCCAGCAGCGTCGCGGGGGGCCTAGCCAAAAACATTCAGTACTTC	CASSVAGGLAKNIQYF
TRBJ1-4	-	TRBV19	-	TGTGCCAGTAGTTTTACCCCGTTGAGTAATGAAAAACTGTTTTTT	CASSFTPLSNEKLFF
TRBJ2-1	-	TRBV7-9	-	TGTGCCAGCAGCTCCCCAATGGGGGTGGCCGATGAGCAGTTCTTC	CASSSPMGVADEQFF
TRBJ1-3	-	TRBV7-9	-	TGTGCCAGCAGCTTGGGACGGGGAAACACCATATATTTT	CASSLGRGNTIYF
TRBJ2-1	TRBD2	TRBV5-1	few	TGCGCCAGCAGCTGGACTAGCCCCGACAATGAGCAGTTCTTC	CASSWTSPDNEQFF
TRBJ1-3	-	TRBV19	few	TGTGCCAGTTCCGACTCCCCAGGAAACACCATATATTTT	CASSDSPGNTIYF
TRBJ2-3	-	TRBV6-4	-	TGTGCCAGCAGTGACTCCGACAGCACAGATACGCAGTATTTT	CASSDSDSTDTQYF
TRBJ2-1	-	TRBV19	-	TGTGCCAGTAGCAACTTTCGGGCCGCGTTAGAGCAGTTCTTC	CASSNFRAALEQFF
TRBJ2-5	-	TRBV2	-	TGTGCCAGCAGTGAAGCGTTTGGGACATTGGAGACCCAGTACTTC	CASSEAFGTLETQYF
TRBJ2-3	TRBD1	TRBV19	-	TGTGCCAGTAGTATGGGACAGGGGGCAGATACGCAGTATTTT	CASSMGQGADTQYF
TRBJ1-1	-	TRBV25-1	-	TGTGCCAGCAGTGAATTGGGCACTGAAGCTTTCTTT	CASSELGTEAFF
TRBJ2-5	-	TRBV5-6	-	TGTGCCAGCAGCTTGGCCGCGGGAGAGACCCAGTACTTC	CASSLAAGETQYF
TRBJ2-7	TRBD2	TRBV19	-	TGTGCCAGTAGTATAGCGGGGGGACCCTACGAGCAGTACTTC	CASSIAGGPYEQYF
TRBJ2-2	-	TRBV4-1	-	TGCGCCAGCAGTCCCCGTCCAGGGAGAACCGGGGAGCTGTTTTTT	CASSPRPGRTGELFF